The clone carrying this T cell receptor (beta chain) came up many times. The length of the CDR3 is 16 residues. V dropped 4 bases and J dropped 5; count of bases not matched to a gene: 9. From germline, CDR1 is SGHDT and CDR2 YYEEEE. Individual cDNA molecules were tagged with unique molecular identifiers, the study reported. TCRdb reanalysed the 5' RACE reads using MiXCR and keeps one entry per CDR3 protein. Of roughly 41,000 distinct CDR3 sequences listed, roughly 6.2% are singletons. This record comes from a study of early T cells in non-severe SARS-CoV-2 infection. Sequenced material: whole blood. The clonotype originates from an adult who was a healthcare worker with PCR-confirmed SARS-CoV-2 infection or an uninfected control (not recorded which). The chain uses TRBV5-6 and TRBJ2-5; 12 bases map to TRBD1. CDR3 coding DNA: TGTGCCAGCAGCAACCGGGACAGGGGGCATCGGGAGACCCAGTACTTC. Its protein is CASSNRDRGHRETQYF.